These 5 T cell receptor beta chains came from one sample sequenced in a study of cytomegalovirus exposure and HLA in healthy donors. The PCR employed 60 Vbeta primers together with 13 Jbeta primers. Method: immunoSEQ multiplex PCR; TCRdb's copy keeps in-frame clones and lacks some. The sample yields 150,000 or so clones, over 70% seen once. The sample taken for sequencing was PBMCs. These receptors were collected from a male donor in good health and CMV-seronegative.

The chain is built from TRBV28 and TRBJ2-5; 8 bases align to TRBD2. The trim removed 1 base at V and 3 bases at J, leaving 7 bases unmatched. This CDR3 has 16 amino acids. Germline V lookup: CDR1 MDHEN, CDR2 SYDVKM. For the CDR3, the DNA is TGTGCCAGCAGTTTATCCGGAGCGGGAGTGGAAGAGACCCAGTACTTC. This translates into CASSLSGAGVEETQYF.

The table lists this clone with a few counts. This chain connects TRBV19 to TRBJ2-1, with D maybe TRBD2 (6 bases). Trimming removed 1 base at V and 7 bases at J, with 14 bases between. Per germline, CDR1 LNHDA and CDR2 SQIVND (reference sequence). This CDR3 spans 15 amino acids. The CDR3 coding sequence is TGTGCCAGTAGTATAGGGACGGGACTGGGGAATGAGCAGTTCTTC. Amino acids: CASSIGTGLGNEQFF.

This clone was recorded only once. The gene calls are TRBV19 and TRBJ1-4; maybe TRBD1 (5 bases). The ends were cut back, 5 bases at V and 4 bases at J, with 11 bases in the middle. Germline V gene data show CDR1 as LNHDA and CDR2 as SQIVND (reference sequence). The CDR3 covers 14 residues. The CDR3 DNA sequence: TGTGCCAGTAGTTCCTCCAGGGATAATGAAAAACTGTTTTTT. Translating it yields CASSSSRDNEKLFF.

This clone is categorized as medium-sized. The V and J genes are TRBV11-1 and TRBJ1-1; 9 nucleotides line up with TRBD1. The V gene's germline CDR1 is SGHAT and CDR2 FQDESV (reference sequence). The CDR3 has 16 residues. V trimming: 4 bases; J trimming: 4 bases; junction bases outside the gene matches: 10. The CDR3 reads CASSSNRQGEGTEAFF. Here the CDR3 DNA reads TGTGCCAGCAGCTCGAATCGACAGGGGGAGGGCACTGAAGCTTTCTTT.

The chain recombines TRBV15 with TRBJ1-1; 7 bases fit TRBD1. In germline, CDR1 is LNHNV, CDR2 YYDKDF (reference sequence). The CDR3 loop spans 13 amino acids. CDR3: CATGGQTNTEAFF. CDR3 in DNA: TGTGCTACCGGGGGACAGACGAACACTGAAGCTTTCTTT.